This T cell receptor (beta chain) is drawn from a study of T cells after yellow fever vaccination. Study findings and constraints: Though weaker, the secondary response peaked faster, on day 5 versus 15. A large majority of primary-vaccination clones showed up again after the booster (about 96% CD4, around 85% CD8). Some clonotypes were seen in both the CD4 and the CD8 compartments. These made up a small share and likely arose from convergent recombination.

Production of TCR cDNA was by 5'RACE template switching, which also added a universal primer site and UMIs. TCRdb redid the calling of the 5' RACE reads with MiXCR, one entry per CDR3 protein. The data contain hundreds of thousands of distinct CDR3 sequences, roughly a fifth of them seen just once; the ten biggest clones take up roughly a sixth. As for this clonotype: Antigen specificity is unknown.

The CDR3 length is 16 residues. The V segment lost 5 bases and the J segment 4 bases; nucleotides outside the gene matches: 13. CDR1 is LNHDA and CDR2 is SQIVND in the germline V gene (reference sequence). The sample was PBMCs, taken more than 20 days after the first yellow fever vaccination. This chain connects TRBV19 to TRBJ2-5, with 7 bases identical to TRBD2. This receptor was identified in a man younger than 35 who received the YFV17D yellow fever vaccine. The CDR3 loop is CASSLGLRAGRETQYF. CDR3 bases: TGTGCCAGTAGTTTGGGACTAAGGGCGGGTCGAGAGACCCAGTACTTC.